A single sample gave rise to the 7 T cell receptor beta chains below, sequenced in a study of cytomegalovirus exposure and HLA in healthy donors. Produced via immunoSEQ multiplex PCR; TCRdb's table is partial and in-frame only. The table includes more than 200,000 clones, 87% detected once. Sequencing was performed on PBMCs. The receptors originated from a man aged 18 to 30 in good health and CMV-seropositive.

The chain is built from TRBV11-2 and TRBJ2-7; D tentatively reads TRBD1 or TRBD2 (5 bases each). In germline, CDR1 is SGHAT, CDR2 FQNNGV. The CDR3 extends over 16 amino acids. The ends were cut back, 4 bases at V and 6 bases at J, with 22 bases in the middle. This chain's CDR3 is CASSSFGDLPPGEQYF. The CDR3 DNA reads TGTGCCAGCAGCTCGTTTGGGGACCTACCCCCCGGCGAGCAGTACTTC.

This clone was observed once. J is TRBJ2-7 and V is TRBV30; 11 positions match TRBD2. Germline V gives CDR1 GTSNPN, CDR2 SVGIG (reference sequence). This CDR3 region has 15 residues. The trim removed 3 bases at V and 0 bases at J, leaving 4 bases unmatched. The CDR3 region has the DNA TGTGCCTGGAGCCACGGACTAGCGGGCTCCTACGAGCAGTACTTC. Its protein is CAWSHGLAGSYEQYF.

The genes are TRBV4-3 and TRBJ2-7, with 12 bases matching TRBD2. Germline loops: CDR1 LGHNA, CDR2 YSLEER. This CDR3 spans 22 amino acids. The V and J ends lost 2 bases and 5 bases, in that order; junction bases with no gene match: 25. For the CDR3, the DNA is TGCGCCAGCAGCCAACGCGTGTTTCGGGGAGCGGGAGTCCTAGCGGGAGGGAACGAGCAGTACTTC. Its protein is CASSQRVFRGAGVLAGGNEQYF.

The chain combines TRBV6-5 with TRBJ1-2; D is ambiguous. The germline V gene has CDR1 MNHEY and CDR2 SVGAGI. This CDR3 is 13 amino acids long. Between the trimmed V and J ends, which lost 2 bases and 8 bases, there was a span of 12 bases. CDR3 region: CASSYSRSAGYTF. For the CDR3, the DNA is TGTGCCAGCAGTTACAGTCGGTCGGCGGGCTACACCTTC.

The chain is built from TRBV6-6 and TRBJ1-1; no reliable D call. V was pared by 7 bases and J by 1 base, with 10 bases between. Per the germline V gene, CDR1 is MNHNY and CDR2 is SVGAGI (reference sequence). This CDR3 has 13 residues. CDR3 sequence reads: CASMVQPNTEAFF. DNA for the CDR3: TGTGCCAGCATGGTGCAGCCGAACACTGAAGCTTTCTTT.

The chain employs TRBV19 and TRBJ2-1, with TRBD1 identical over 8 bases. This CDR3 has 16 residues. Unmatched junction bases numbered 11, after V lost 6 bases and J lost 4 bases. CDR1 is LNHDA, CDR2 SQIVND, per germline (reference sequence). The CDR3 DNA is TGTGCCAGTAGCCCACCCAGGGGGCCAGGGTACAATGAGCAGTTCTTC. Its protein is CASSPPRGPGYNEQFF.

The rearrangement links TRBV4-3 to TRBJ1-2; the D is unclear. Germline loops: CDR1 LGHNA, CDR2 YSLEER. The CDR3 runs to 14 residues. Trimming took 4 bases from V and 8 from J, leaving 17 bases between them. The CDR3: CASSPNRAPMGYTF. Here the CDR3 DNA reads TGCGCCAGCAGCCCAAACCGGGCCCCGATGGGCTACACCTTC.